The 3 T cell receptor beta chains below were found in one sample sequenced in a study of T cell responses to AZD1222 COVID-19 vaccine. TCRdb's table, derived via immunoSEQ multiplex PCR, lists solely in-frame clones and lacks some. This sample yields 110,000 to 150,000 clones, of which 93% are seen a single time; 5% to 5.5% belongs to the top ten. The material sequenced was peripheral blood, taken on day 0 of AZD1222 vaccination. These receptor sequences come from an adult in good health.

The chain carries TRBV30 and TRBJ1-1; D is possibly TRBD1 (6 bases). The CDR3 has 13 residues. The V end was cut by 3 bases, the J end by 4 bases, with 12 bases between. Germline V lookup: CDR1 GTSNPN, CDR2 SVGIG (reference sequence). The CDR3 nucleotides read TGTGCCTGGAGCGTAACAGGGAGCACTGAAGCTTTCTTT. Its protein is CAWSVTGSTEAFF.

The CDR3 region has the DNA TGTGCCAGCAGTCCCCAAAACGTCGGGGAGCTGTTTTTT. Amino acid sequence: CASSPQNVGELFF. The J gene is TRBJ2-2, the V gene TRBV6-5; D uncertain. V lost 5 bases to trimming and J lost 7 bases, with 11 bases between them. Germline V gives CDR1 MNHEY, CDR2 SVGAGI. This CDR3 has 13 amino acids.

This clone was counted once. The chain combines TRBV28 with TRBJ2-7; tentative D call: TRBD2 (5 bases). Germline V gene lookup returns CDR1 MDHEN and CDR2 SYDVKM. The CDR3 spans 17 residues. The V end was cut by 2 bases, the J end by 0 bases, with 17 bases between. The CDR3 is CASSLILGIDNSYEQYF. CDR3 nucleotide sequence: TGTGCCAGCAGTTTAATCCTCGGGATAGACAACTCCTACGAGCAGTACTTC. Full variable domain (missing parts from reference TRBV28 and TRBJ2-7): DVKVTQSSRYLVKRTGEKVFLECVQDMDHENMFWYRQDPGLGLRLIYFSYDVKMKEKGDIPEGYSVSREKKERFSLILESASTNQTSMYLCASSLILGIDNSYEQYFGPGTRLTVT.